This T cell receptor (beta chain) was captured in a study of cytomegalovirus exposure and HLA in healthy donors. Broader study findings: Previously analyzed data showed that most TCR beta V segments were productive at a frequency of about 87% or about 30%. Researchers counted 180 or so TCR beta chains as cytomegalovirus-associated.

Primers included in the PCR were 60 Vbeta and 13 Jbeta primers. The repertoire was sequenced with immunoSEQ multiplex PCR; TCRdb's copy has only in-frame clones and lacks some. The data show under 150,000 clones, roughly 86% seen once. This clone was observed once. No antigen is known for it. The sequenced sample was PBMCs. This receptor was taken from a man aged 18 to 29 in good health and CMV-seronegative.

CDR3 residues: CASSTRTPRTDTQYF. CDR3 nucleotide sequence: TGTGCCAGCAGCACCCGGACACCACGCACAGATACGCAGTATTTT. The chain joins TRBV21-1 to TRBJ2-3; TRBD1, the table's D call, lacks a check against the DNA. TRBV21-1 is recorded as a pseudogene. This CDR3 has 15 amino acids.